This TCR beta chain appears in the sequencing data of a study of OX40 agonist ivuxolimab in advanced cancers. Study results and caveats: Averaged across samples, CD8+ T cells carried more expanded clones than CD4+ did.

To note about this clone: Its antigen is still unknown.

The method was immunoSEQ multiplex PCR; TCRdb's version includes in-frame clones alone and lacks a portion of them. The sample lists some 20,000 clones, around 82% seen once, with approximately 3.1% in the top ten. V lost 3 bases and J lost 4; bases outside the gene matches: 4. The CDR3 loop spans 14 amino acids. Germline V gene sequence: CDR1 KGHSH, CDR2 LQKENI. Patients were excluded for autoimmune disease history or systemic immunosuppression. Specimen: CD4+ or CD8+ T cells sorted from blood, collected in a trial of the OX40 agonist ivuxolimab. This sequence originates from an adult with an advanced solid tumor such as melanoma, head and neck, liver or kidney cancer. The rearrangement links TRBV18 to TRBJ2-3; 7 bases fit TRBD1. The CDR3 is CASSPGQGADTQYF. CDR3 nucleotide sequence: TGTGCCAGCTCACCGGGGCAGGGGGCAGATACGCAGTATTTT.